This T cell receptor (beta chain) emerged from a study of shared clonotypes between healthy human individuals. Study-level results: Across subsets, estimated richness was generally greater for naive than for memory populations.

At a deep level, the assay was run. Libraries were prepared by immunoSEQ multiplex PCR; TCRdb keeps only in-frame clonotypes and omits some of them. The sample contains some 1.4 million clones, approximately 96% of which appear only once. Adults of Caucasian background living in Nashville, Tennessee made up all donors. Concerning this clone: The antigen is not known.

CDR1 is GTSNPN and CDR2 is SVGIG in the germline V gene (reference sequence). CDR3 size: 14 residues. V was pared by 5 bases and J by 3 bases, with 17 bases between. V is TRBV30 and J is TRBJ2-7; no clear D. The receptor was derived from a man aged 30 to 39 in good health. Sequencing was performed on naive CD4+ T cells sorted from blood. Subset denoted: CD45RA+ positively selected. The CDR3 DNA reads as TGTGCCTGGGGAAGACAATACGGCGACTACGAGCAGTACTTC. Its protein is CAWGRQYGDYEQYF.